The 2 T cell receptor beta chains below were found in one sample sequenced in a study of T cell repertoires and HLA-DP antigens. Clones were read by immunoSEQ multiplex PCR, and TCRdb kept only the in-frame ones, dropping some. The data contain about 89,000 clones, approximately 86% of them singletons. Their specific antigens are unknown. The sample was CD4+ T cells from PBMCs. The receptors originated from a man in his fifties or sixties in good health and CMV-seronegative.

This clone was seen a single time. This chain connects TRBV10-3 to TRBJ1-1; the match to TRBD1 covers 10 bases. The CDR3 sequence is 15 residues long. V lost 6 bases to trimming and J lost 4 bases; unmatched junction nucleotides: 8. Germline V gives CDR1 ENHRY, CDR2 SYGVKD. Here the CDR3 reads CAIRRQGAESTEAFF. CDR3 nucleotides: TGTGCCATCAGGCGACAGGGGGCGGAGAGCACTGAAGCTTTCTTT.

V usage is TRBV30 and J usage is TRBJ2-1; 8 bases are a match to TRBD2. The length of the CDR3 is 13 residues. CDR1 GTSNPN and CDR2 SVGIG come from the germline V gene (reference sequence). V was clipped by 7 bases and J by 5 bases; unmatched bases: 7. The CDR3 here is CAFERGNNNEQFF. Written as DNA, the CDR3 is TGTGCCTTCGAGCGGGGGAACAACAATGAGCAGTTCTTC.